These 22 T cell receptor beta chains were sequenced from one sample in a study of T cells expressing NK-cell markers. For each CDR3 protein, TCRdb gives one entry from its re-call of the 5' RACE reads, without DNA. In all, the sample yields 350,000 to 400,000 distinct CDR3 sequences. Sequenced: blood T cells: a sorted CD56 or NKG2C T cell subset, CD4+ or CD8+ T cells, or bulk PBMC T cells (not recorded which). Receptors originate from a woman aged 45-65 years in good health.

This chain uses TRBV28 with TRBJ2-1. Germline loops: CDR1 MDHEN, CDR2 SYDVKM. CDR3 length: 13 residues. CDR3: CASSFGSYNEQFF. The whole variable domain, remainder taken from reference TRBV28 and TRBJ2-1, is DVKVTQSSRYLVKRTGEKVFLECVQDMDHENMFWYRQDPGLGLRLIYFSYDVKMKEKGDIPEGYSVSREKKERFSLILESASTNQTSMYLCASSFGSYNEQFFGPGTRLTVL.

V is TRBV28 and J is TRBJ2-7; with no DNA, the TCRdb D assignment of TRBD1 cannot be verified. Germline V CDR1 and CDR2: MDHEN, SYDVKM. The CDR3 is made up of 14 amino acids. The CDR3 here is CASSSTGLYGEQYF.

V usage is TRBV5-1 and J usage is TRBJ2-2. The CDR3 is 15 residues long. Looked up from germline, CDR1 is SGHRS and CDR2 is YFSETQ. CDR3 region: CASSEGPSGAGELFF.

The chain recombines TRBV5-1 with TRBJ2-1. Looked up from germline, CDR1 is SGHRS and CDR2 is YFSETQ. This CDR3 comprises 13 residues. The CDR3 reads CASSTGSYNEQFF.

The chain carries TRBV3-1 and TRBJ2-1; TCRdb picks TRBD2, but there is no DNA to check that call. The CDR3 runs to 15 residues. Germline CDR1 LGHDT, CDR2 YNNKEL (reference sequence). The CDR3 region is CASSQDSRAYGEQFF.

This CDR3 reads CASSQTRTRGLNEQFF. The chain links TRBV4-1 to TRBJ2-1; TCRdb selects TRBD1, and the lack of DNA leaves this call unchecked. This CDR3 comprises 16 residues. Germline assignment: CDR1 MGHRA and CDR2 YSYEKL.

V gene TRBV3-1 combines with J gene TRBJ2-3; TCRdb indicates TRBD2, and absent DNA this call remains unverified. The V gene's germline CDR1 is LGHDT and CDR2 YNNKEL (reference sequence). CDR3 length: 15 residues. This CDR3 is CASRPSGGTPPGLYF.

V gene TRBV4-1 combines with J gene TRBJ2-6; TCRdb designates TRBD1, a call that cannot be tested without DNA. Germline loops: CDR1 MGHRA, CDR2 YSYEKL. The CDR3 contains 19 residues. This CDR3 is CASSHPTGQRGSGANVLTF.

V and J are TRBV5-1 and TRBJ1-6; TCRdb names TRBD1, which stays unverified in the absence of DNA. CDR3 length equals 15 residues. Germline values: CDR1 SGHRS, CDR2 YFSETQ. This CDR3 reads CASSLSGQGYSPLHF.

The chain combines TRBV24-1 with TRBJ1-4; lacking DNA, the TRBD1 call made by TCRdb goes unchecked. The germline gives CDR1 KGHDR, CDR2 SFDVKD. The CDR3 length is 15 residues. This CDR3 is CATSDSSPGREKLFF.

This chain uses TRBV24-1 with TRBJ2-1; lacking DNA, the TRBD2 call made by TCRdb goes unchecked. The CDR3 is made up of 14 amino acids. Germline CDR1 is KGHDR and CDR2 is SFDVKD. The CDR3 loop is CATSIAGGGNEQFF.

The V and J genes are TRBV5-1 and TRBJ2-5. The CDR3 consists of 14 residues. The germline CDR1 and CDR2 sequences are SGHRS and YFSETQ. The CDR3 is CASSLPDPRGTQYF.

The genes are TRBV3-1 and TRBJ2-1; TCRdb proposes TRBD1, but this gene call is untestable without DNA. Germline V CDR1 and CDR2: LGHDT, YNNKEL (reference sequence). The CDR3 sequence is 15 residues long. CDR3 amino acids: CASSQNLRGRDEQFF.

V is TRBV10-3 and J is TRBJ2-2; the D call from TCRdb, TRBD2, cannot be confirmed without DNA. The CDR3 runs 15 residues. The germline gives CDR1 ENHRY, CDR2 SYGVKD. The CDR3 protein is CAISVEGMNTGELFF.

The rearrangement links TRBV6-5 to TRBJ2-1; TCRdb designates TRBD2, a call that cannot be tested without DNA. Germline values: CDR1 MNHEY, CDR2 SVGAGI. This CDR3 contains 14 residues. CDR3 loop: CASSRNLAANEQFF.

This rearrangement joins TRBV5-1 to TRBJ2-1; there is no DNA to check the TCRdb D call of TRBD2. The CDR3 is made up of 15 amino acids. Germline-derived CDR1 and CDR2 are SGHRS and YFSETQ. The CDR3 sequence is CASSQLTSGQNEQFF.

The chain combines TRBV5-5 with TRBJ2-5; TCRdb's D call, TRBD2, is unchecked because there is no DNA. The CDR3 loop spans 15 amino acids. From germline, CDR1 is SGHKS and CDR2 YYEKEE (reference sequence). Here the CDR3 reads CASSFTLPDEETQYF.

This chain joins TRBV13 and TRBJ2-3; the D call of TRBD2 rests on TCRdb alone, since no DNA is present to check it. The CDR3 loop spans 16 amino acids. Germline CDR1 is PRHDT and CDR2 is FYEKMQ (reference sequence). The CDR3 loop reads CASSLKRDYNTDTQYF.

V gene TRBV28 combines with J gene TRBJ1-2; without DNA, the TCRdb call of TRBD1 cannot be checked. This CDR3 comprises 14 residues. Germline-derived CDR1 and CDR2 are MDHEN and SYDVKM. The CDR3 is CASSLLPTEGGYTF.

The J gene is TRBJ1-1, the V gene TRBV4-1. The V gene's germline CDR1 is MGHRA and CDR2 YSYEKL. This CDR3 contains 11 residues. The CDR3 loop reads CASSTDLEAFF.

The J gene is TRBJ2-1, the V gene TRBV7-2. CDR1 is SGHTA and CDR2 is FQGNSA in the germline V gene. The CDR3 has 15 amino acids. CDR3 region: CASSLEYNILNEQFF.

The chain employs TRBV7-9 and TRBJ2-5; TCRdb names TRBD2, which stays unverified in the absence of DNA. The CDR3 runs to 13 residues. The germline V gene has CDR1 SEHNR and CDR2 FQNEAQ (reference sequence). CDR3: CATWTSGIETQYF.